This TCR beta chain was found in a study of blood T cell repertoires in COVID-19. Across the whole study: The United States, Italy and Spain provided the acute and convalescent COVID-19 samples.

In the authors' methods: Amplified reference gene primers provided the basis for estimating nucleated cell counts. TCRdb's table, derived via immunoSEQ multiplex PCR, lists solely in-frame clones and lacks some. V, J and clone size derive from that table, while D and trimming were established from the DNA sequence. Of about 310,000 clones in the sample, 80% to 90% were seen once. The CDR3 loop spans 16 amino acids. Germline V CDR1 and CDR2: MRHNA, SNTAGT. Between the trimmed V and J ends, which lost 3 bases and 2 bases, there was a span of 15 bases. The sequence derives from a man between 50 and 59 years old with active or convalescent COVID-19. This chain links TRBV6-4 with TRBJ2-3; tentatively, D is TRBD1 (6 bases). Specimen: peripheral blood. CDR3 DNA: TGTGCCAGCAGTGAAGGAGGACAGTTCCTCACAGATACGCAGTATTTT. Its translation is CASSEGGQFLTDTQYF.